Described below is a single TCR beta chain sequence and its context. CDR1 is SEHNR and CDR2 is FQNEAQ in the germline V gene (reference sequence). The CDR3 runs 16 residues. V gave up 1 base and J gave up 3 bases, with 12 bases separating them. This entry belongs to a study of shared clonotypes between healthy human individuals. Study information: Per-donor plates numbered three CD4 naive, three CD4 memory, two CD8 naive and one CD8 memory.

Method: immunoSEQ multiplex PCR; TCRdb's copy keeps in-frame clones and lacks some. Of 700,000 or so clones listed, around 72% are singletons. All donors were healthy HIV-negative adults lacking recent acute infections or vaccinations. A CD45RA+ naive subset and a CD45RA-negative memory subset were split from CD4+ cells. Sequencing input: memory CD4+ T cells sorted from blood. As for subset: CD45RA-negative fraction. V and J are TRBV7-9 and TRBJ2-2; either TRBD1 or TRBD2 may fit D (5 bases each). The clonotype was recovered from a woman aged 25 to 39 in good health. CDR3 loop: CASSLGGFSHTGELFF. The CDR3 bases are TGTGCCAGCAGCTTAGGGGGGTTTTCGCACACCGGGGAGCTGTTTTTT.